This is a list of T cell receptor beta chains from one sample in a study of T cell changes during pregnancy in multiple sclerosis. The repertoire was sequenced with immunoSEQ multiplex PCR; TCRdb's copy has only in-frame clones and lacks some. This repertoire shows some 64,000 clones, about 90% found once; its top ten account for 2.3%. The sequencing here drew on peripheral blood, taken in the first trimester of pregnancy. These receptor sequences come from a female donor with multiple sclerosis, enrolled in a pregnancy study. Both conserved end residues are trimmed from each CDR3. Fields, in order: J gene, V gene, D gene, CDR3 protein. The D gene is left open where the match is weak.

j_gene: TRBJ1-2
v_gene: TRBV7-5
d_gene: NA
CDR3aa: VRSLWTGTNYGYT

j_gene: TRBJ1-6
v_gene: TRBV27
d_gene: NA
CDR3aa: ASARLGAQSSYNSPLH

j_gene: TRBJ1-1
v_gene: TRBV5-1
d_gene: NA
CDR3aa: ASSFKGVDTEAF

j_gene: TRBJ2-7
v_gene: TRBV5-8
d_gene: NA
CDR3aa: ASSLFFDFTYEQY

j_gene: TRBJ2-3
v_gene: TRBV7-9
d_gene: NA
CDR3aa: ASSLDRRGSTDTQY

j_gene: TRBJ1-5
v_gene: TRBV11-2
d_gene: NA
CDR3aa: ASSLHGQGNQPQH

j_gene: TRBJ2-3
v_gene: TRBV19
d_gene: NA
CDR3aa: ASRNGGTDTQY

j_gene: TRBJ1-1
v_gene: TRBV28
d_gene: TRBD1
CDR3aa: ASSATGVNTEAF

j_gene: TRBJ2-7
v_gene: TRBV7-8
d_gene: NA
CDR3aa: ASSLGTAASYEQY

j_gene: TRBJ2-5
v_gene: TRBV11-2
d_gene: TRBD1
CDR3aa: ASSFQGVQETQY

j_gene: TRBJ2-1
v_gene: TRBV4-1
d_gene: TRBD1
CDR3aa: ASSQEDGGQAIFEQF

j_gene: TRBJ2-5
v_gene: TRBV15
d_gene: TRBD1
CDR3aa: ATSYRDQGARVETQY

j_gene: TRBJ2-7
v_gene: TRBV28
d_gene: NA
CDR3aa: ASSSGRGPRGEQY

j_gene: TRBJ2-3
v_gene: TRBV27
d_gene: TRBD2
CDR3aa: ASSLWSSGSLTDTQY

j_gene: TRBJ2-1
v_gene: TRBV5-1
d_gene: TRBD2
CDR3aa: ASSLIAGGYNEQF

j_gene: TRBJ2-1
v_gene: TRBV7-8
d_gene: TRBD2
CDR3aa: ASSSHPGQRGYNEQF

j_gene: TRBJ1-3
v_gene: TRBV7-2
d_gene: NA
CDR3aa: ASSPPMKTPSGAGIY

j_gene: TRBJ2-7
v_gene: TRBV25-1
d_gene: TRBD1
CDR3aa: ASIRTGSEDEQY

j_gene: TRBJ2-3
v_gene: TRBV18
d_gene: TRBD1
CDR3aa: ASSPPTGGLEATDTQY

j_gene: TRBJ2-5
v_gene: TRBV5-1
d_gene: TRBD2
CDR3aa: ASSPRRTSGGAGVETQY

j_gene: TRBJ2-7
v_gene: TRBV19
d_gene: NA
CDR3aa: ASSSPGLDSYEQY

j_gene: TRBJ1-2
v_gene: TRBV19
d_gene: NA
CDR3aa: ASSMSPGYGYT

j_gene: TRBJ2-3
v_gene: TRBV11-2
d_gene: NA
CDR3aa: ASSLVGLASGTDTQY

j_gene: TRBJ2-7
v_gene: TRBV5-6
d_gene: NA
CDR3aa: ASSGGTANSYEQY

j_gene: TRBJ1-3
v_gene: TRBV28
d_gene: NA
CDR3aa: ASSFLRGDGEQGSGNTIY

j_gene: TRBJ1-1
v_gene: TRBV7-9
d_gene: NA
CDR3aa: ASSPRNTEAF

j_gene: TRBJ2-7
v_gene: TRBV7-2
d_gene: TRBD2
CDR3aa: ASSLQRGTEQY

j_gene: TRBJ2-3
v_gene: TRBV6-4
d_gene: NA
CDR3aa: ASSDEPGTQY

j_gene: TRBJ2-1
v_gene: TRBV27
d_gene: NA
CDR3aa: ASSFNSGYEQF

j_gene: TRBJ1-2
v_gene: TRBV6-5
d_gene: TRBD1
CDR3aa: ASRGTAQSYGYT

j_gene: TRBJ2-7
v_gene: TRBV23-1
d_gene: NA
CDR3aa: ASSHQPGGLGSYEQY